This T cell receptor beta chain derives from a study of blood T cell repertoires in COVID-19. TCRdb's copy holds only in-frame clones and misses some; the assay was immunoSEQ multiplex PCR. The sample shows about 200,000 clones, around 80% of them seen only once. The CDR3 runs 15 residues. V was shortened by 4 bases and J by 0 bases, with 11 bases between the two germline ends. CDR1 and CDR2 (germline): SGHNT, YYREEE (reference sequence). This sequence originates from a middle-aged man with acute or convalescent COVID-19. The sample was peripheral blood. V and J are TRBV5-4 and TRBJ1-3, with a tentative D call TRBD1 (5 bases). DNA of the CDR3: TGTGCCAGCAGCCAAGACGGGGGCTCTGGAAACACCATATATTTT. Residues: CASSQDGGSGNTIYF.